The 11 T cell receptor beta chains below come from one sample, sequenced in a study of shared clonotypes between healthy human individuals. Some clones are missing from TCRdb's copy, which holds only in-frame ones; the method was immunoSEQ multiplex PCR. The repertoire holds 1.4 million to 1.5 million clones, with around 95% as singletons. The source material was naive CD4+ T cells sorted from blood. Regarding subset: CD45RA+ positively selected. Receptors originate from a young man in good health.

The V and J genes are TRBV11-2 and TRBJ2-7, with D tentatively TRBD1 (5 bases). V was shortened by 1 base and J by 7 bases, with 17 bases between the two germline ends. The germline V gene has CDR1 SGHAT and CDR2 FQNNGV. The CDR3 extends over 15 amino acids. The CDR3 DNA follows: TGTGCCAGCAGCTTAGTGGGGCCAGGCGCCATAGAGCAGTACTTC. This translates into CASSLVGPGAIEQYF.

The chain combines TRBV5-1 with TRBJ1-1, with 7 bases aligning to TRBD1. CDR1 and CDR2 from the germline V gene are SGHRS and YFSETQ. Trimming cost V 2 bases and J 3 bases; bases outside gene matches: 4. CDR3 length equals 14 residues. The CDR3, as DNA: TGCGCCAGCAGCTTTCGGGACAGCTACACTGAAGCTTTCTTT. Its translation: CASSFRDSYTEAFF.

This clone occurred once. The identical CDR3 is also encoded by other nucleotide sequences in the sample. J is TRBJ2-3 and V is TRBV19, with D perhaps TRBD2 (5 bases). V was clipped by 7 bases and J by 2 bases, with 25 bases between them. Germline V gives CDR1 LNHDA, CDR2 SQIVND (reference sequence). The CDR3 loop spans 18 amino acids. The DNA of the CDR3 is TGTGCCAGTAATCCACGCCATATACCCCCGGGAACCACAGATACGCAGTATTTT. This translates into CASNPRHIPPGTTDTQYF.

The chain carries TRBV7-2 and TRBJ1-2; 7 bases align to TRBD1. V was clipped by 4 bases and J by 4 bases; unmatched bases: 6. This CDR3 is 14 amino acids long. Germline V gives CDR1 SGHTA, CDR2 FQGNSA. Here the CDR3 DNA reads TGTGCCAGCAGCTCACAGGGGCTCCTCTATGGCTACACCTTC. Amino acid sequence: CASSSQGLLYGYTF.

The chain is built from TRBV5-1 and TRBJ2-7; the match to TRBD1 covers 10 bases. Trimming at V came to 4 bases and at J to 6 bases, leaving 4 bases not matched to a gene. Germline V lookup: CDR1 SGHRS, CDR2 YFSETQ. CDR3 length: 13 amino acids. The CDR3 nucleotides are TGCGCCAGCAGCAGGGGACAGGGGTTCGAGCAGTACTTC. Translating gives CASSRGQGFEQYF. The full variable domain, in which reference TRBV5-1 and TRBJ2-7 provide the parts outside the CDR3, is KAGVTQTPRYLIKTRGQQVTLSCSPISGHRSVSWYQQTPGQGLQFLFEYFSETQRNKGNFPGRFSGRQFSNSRSEMNVSTLELGDSALYLCASSRGQGFEQYFGPGTRLTVT.

This chain connects TRBV28 to TRBJ1-4; D is unresolved. V lost 3 bases and J lost 8, with 16 bases in between. The CDR3 consists of 15 residues. The germline V gene has CDR1 MDHEN and CDR2 SYDVKM. The CDR3 DNA is TGTGCCAGCAGTTTTAGGGAGCCTGCGGGAGAAAAACTGTTTTTT. It translates to CASSFREPAGEKLFF.

The CDR3 sequence is CASSLPQGTVGGYTF. The CDR3, as DNA: TGCGCCAGCAGCTTGCCACAGGGCACAGTGGGAGGCTACACCTTC. The rearrangement uses TRBV5-1 and TRBJ1-2; D is possibly TRBD1 (6 bases). The germline V gene has CDR1 SGHRS and CDR2 YFSETQ. CDR3 length equals 15 residues. V lost 1 base, J lost 8 bases, and 18 bases lay in between.

The sample holds one count of this clone. V usage is TRBV10-1 and J usage is TRBJ2-1; 12 bases agree with TRBD1. Per germline, CDR1 WNHNN and CDR2 SYGVQD (reference sequence). V lost 11 bases to trimming and J lost 8 bases; unmatched junction nucleotides: 10. The CDR3 sequence is 14 residues long. The CDR3 DNA is TGCGCCCCCGGAGTGGGACAGGGGGCTGATGAGCAGTTCTTC. Its translation is CAPGVGQGADEQFF.

The chain has TRBV4-3 and TRBJ2-1; TRBD2 is a possible D gene (5 bases). V lost 4 bases and J lost 4, with 8 bases in between. The CDR3 has 13 amino acids. CDR1 and CDR2 (germline): LGHNA, YSLEER. The CDR3 here is CASSRLAYNEQFF. The CDR3 DNA reads TGCGCCAGCAGCCGCCTAGCTTACAATGAGCAGTTCTTC.

V gene TRBV28 combines with J gene TRBJ2-7; tentative D call: TRBD2 (5 bases). The germline V gene has CDR1 MDHEN and CDR2 SYDVKM. Trimming took off 2 bases at V and 4 bases at J, with 18 bases between the two ends. This CDR3 contains 16 residues. In DNA form, the CDR3 reads TGTGCCAGCAGTTTAGGCGGACTCCAATTCACTTACGAGCAGTACTTC. Protein sequence: CASSLGGLQFTYEQYF.

This rearrangement joins TRBV19 to TRBJ2-3; D uncertain. Germline CDR1 and CDR2: LNHDA and SQIVND (reference sequence). The V end was cut by 7 bases, the J end by 7 bases, with 18 bases between. CDR3 size: 14 residues. CDR3 in amino acids: CASIDAADRYTQYF. CDR3 DNA sequence: TGTGCCAGTATCGACGCTGCGGATCGCTATACGCAGTATTTT.